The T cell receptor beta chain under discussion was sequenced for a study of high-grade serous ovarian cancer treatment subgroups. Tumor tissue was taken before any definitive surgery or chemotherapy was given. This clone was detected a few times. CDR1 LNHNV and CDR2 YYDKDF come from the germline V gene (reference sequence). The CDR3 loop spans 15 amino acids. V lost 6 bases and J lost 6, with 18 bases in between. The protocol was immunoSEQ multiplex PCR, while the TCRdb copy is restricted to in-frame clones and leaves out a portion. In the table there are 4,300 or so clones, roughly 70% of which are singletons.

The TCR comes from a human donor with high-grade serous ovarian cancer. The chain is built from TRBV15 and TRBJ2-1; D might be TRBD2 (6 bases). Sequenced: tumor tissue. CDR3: CATSSSPGTPNEQFF. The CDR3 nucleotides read TGTGCCACCAGTTCGTCGCCCGGGACTCCCAATGAGCAGTTCTTC.